These 20 T cell receptor beta chains were sequenced from one sample in a study of a mutant IDH1 vaccine in newly diagnosed glioma. The antigens for these receptors are not known. Clones were sequenced by immunoSEQ multiplex PCR, and TCRdb holds only the in-frame ones, with some missing. The table shows fewer than 150,000 clones, with 90% occurring only once. Noted time point: week 11, during vaccination. Vaccination used 300 ug of mutant IDH1 20-mer peptide per dose, with topical imiquimod. This material consisted of PBMCs, taken from a glioma patient whose treatment included an IDH1 peptide vaccine. These receptors were taken from a woman in her forties or fifties with glioma.

This clone was recorded only once. V and J are TRBV4-2 and TRBJ2-7, with 7 bases aligning to TRBD1. The V gene end was trimmed by 4 bases and the J gene end by 3 bases; junction bases not matched to a gene: 6. CDR3 length: 14 amino acids. Germline CDR1 and CDR2: LGHNA and YNFKEQ. DNA for the CDR3: TGTGCCAGCAGCCGTTCAGGGGGTCACTACGAGCAGTACTTC. It specifies CASSRSGGHYEQYF.

The chain uses TRBV6-5 and TRBJ1-4; D may be TRBD1 (5 bases). V gave up 5 bases and J gave up 4 bases, with 11 bases separating them. Germline CDR1 and CDR2: MNHEY and SVGAGI. The CDR3 consists of 14 residues. The CDR3 nucleotides are TGTGCCAGCAGTGGGGGACCCTATAATGAAAAACTGTTTTTT. Its protein product is CASSGGPYNEKLFF.

A remark on this clone: Other DNA sequences in the same sample also yield this CDR3. This sequence joins TRBV29-1 and TRBJ2-1; TRBD2 is a possible D gene (6 bases). Germline loops: CDR1 SQVTM, CDR2 ANQGSEA. V dropped 4 bases and J dropped 1 base, with 8 bases sitting between them. The CDR3 runs 13 residues. CDR3 in DNA: TGCAGCGTTGCCGGGAGTTCCTACAATGAGCAGTTCTTC. Translated: CSVAGSSYNEQFF.

The CDR3 bases are TGCGCCAGCAGCCCGGCGGGGGGAGGGCACTACGAGCAGTACTTC. Translated, it gives CASSPAGGGHYEQYF. The chain recombines TRBV5-1 with TRBJ2-7; the match to TRBD2 covers 8 bases. V gave up 4 bases and J gave up 3 bases; unmatched junction bases: 9. Germline CDR1 SGHRS, CDR2 YFSETQ. This CDR3 has 15 amino acids.

This clone was observed once. The chain carries TRBV9 and TRBJ2-6; no reliable D call. The CDR3 sequence is 19 residues long. CDR1 is SGDLS, CDR2 YYNGEE, per germline. Between the trimmed V and J ends, which lost 0 bases and 1 base, there was a span of 17 bases. As DNA, the CDR3 is TGTGCCAGCAGCGTAGCCCCCAGTGTCCTATATTCTGGGGCCAACGTCCTGACTTTC. This sequence encodes CASSVAPSVLYSGANVLTF.

This chain's CDR3 is CASSPGEGLAGANVLTF. The CDR3, as DNA: TGCGCCAGCAGCCCGGGTGAGGGTTTAGCTGGGGCCAACGTCCTGACTTTC. J is TRBJ2-6 and V is TRBV5-1; D might be TRBD2 (5 bases). Trimming left V 4 bases short and J 2 bases short, with 16 bases between. The CDR3 contains 17 residues. Per germline, CDR1 SGHRS and CDR2 YFSETQ.

In its sample, this clone was seen once. The chain is built from TRBV28 and TRBJ1-6, with 12 bases that match TRBD1. J lost 9 bases, V lost 4 bases, and 4 bases had no gene match. Germline loops: CDR1 MDHEN, CDR2 SYDVKM. The CDR3 is 15 amino acids. CDR3 in amino acids: CASSSRDRGLSPLHF. In nucleotides, the CDR3 is TGTGCCAGCAGTTCCCGGGACAGGGGGCTTTCACCCCTCCACTTT.

This rearrangement joins TRBV6-6 to TRBJ1-4, with D uncertain. The CDR3 contains 14 residues. Germline V gene lookup returns CDR1 MNHNY and CDR2 SVGAGI (reference sequence). The V end lost 7 bases, the J end lost 7 bases, and 16 bases lay between the germline ends. The DNA for the CDR3 is TGTGCCAGCACCCTGGGAAGGGCCGGTGAAAAACTGTTTTTT. Its protein product is CASTLGRAGEKLFF.

V and J are TRBV6-5 and TRBJ1-1; D possibly corresponds to TRBD1 (5 bases). V gave up 1 base and J gave up 1 base, with 13 bases separating them. Germline assignment: CDR1 MNHEY and CDR2 SVGAGI. The CDR3 has 16 amino acids. The CDR3 coding sequence is TGTGCCAGCAGTTACTACAGGAGCGGGCGGAACACTGAAGCTTTCTTT. It is translated as CASSYYRSGRNTEAFF.

This chain links TRBV28 with TRBJ1-4; possibly TRBD1 for D (6 bases). The V gene lost 5 bases and the J gene lost 8 bases, with 21 bases spanning the gap. The CDR3 consists of 16 residues. CDR1 and CDR2 (germline): MDHEN, SYDVKM. Here the CDR3 DNA reads TGTGCCAGCAGTGCCCCGGGACATCCAAGAAGGGAAAAACTGTTTTTT. It encodes CASSAPGHPRREKLFF.

The chain couples TRBV2 to TRBJ1-2; 9 bases are shared with TRBD1. The CDR3 is made up of 13 amino acids. Germline values: CDR1 SNHLY, CDR2 FYNNEI. V dropped 4 bases and J dropped 7; count of bases not matched to a gene: 4. Here the CDR3 DNA reads TGTGCCAGCAGTGCGACAGGGGGATCTGGCTACACCTTC. Its protein product is CASSATGGSGYTF.

This clone was observed once. The J gene is TRBJ1-5, the V gene TRBV5-1; no clear D gene. Per the germline V gene, CDR1 is SGHRS and CDR2 is YFSETQ. The CDR3 has 13 amino acids. V lost 2 bases to trimming and J lost 2 bases, with 5 bases between them. CDR3 nucleotides: TGCGCCAGCAGCTTTGAGGGCAATCAGCCCCAGCATTTT. The encoded protein is CASSFEGNQPQHF. Looking up the rest from reference TRBV5-1 and TRBJ1-5 gives the full variable domain: KAGVTQTPRYLIKTRGQQVTLSCSPISGHRSVSWYQQTPGQGLQFLFEYFSETQRNKGNFPGRFSGRQFSNSRSEMNVSTLELGDSALYLCASSFEGNQPQHFGDGTRLSIL.

This chain links TRBV19 with TRBJ2-5; 10 bases align to TRBD2. The CDR3 spans 16 residues. The germline V gene encodes CDR1 LNHDA and CDR2 SQIVND (reference sequence). V lost 5 bases to trimming and J lost 5 bases; unmatched junction nucleotides: 11. CDR3 sequence reads: CASSAWLAGVRETQYF. The DNA for the CDR3 is TGTGCCAGTAGTGCCTGGCTAGCGGGAGTAAGGGAGACCCAGTACTTC. The complete variable domain, with remaining parts taken from reference TRBV19 and TRBJ2-5, reads DGGITQSPKYLFRKEGQNVTLSCEQNLNHDAMYWYRQDPGQGLRLIYYSQIVNDFQKGDIAEGYSVSREKKESFPLTVTSAQKNPTAFYLCASSAWLAGVRETQYFGPGTRLLVL.

This rearrangement joins TRBV5-5 to TRBJ2-2; D is uncertain. V shed 1 base and J shed 4 bases, with 11 bases lying between them. This CDR3 has 15 residues. The germline V gene encodes CDR1 SGHKS and CDR2 YYEKEE (reference sequence). CDR3 sequence (DNA): TGTGCCAGCAGCTTGTCGTTAGGTGGCACCGGGGAGCTGTTTTTT. Amino acids: CASSLSLGGTGELFF.

The rearrangement uses TRBV7-9 and TRBJ2-5; 8 nucleotides line up with TRBD1. V was pared by 3 bases and J by 3 bases, with 6 bases of the junction left unmatched. Germline CDR1 and CDR2: SEHNR and FQNEAQ (reference sequence). The CDR3 totals 15 residues. Here the CDR3 DNA reads TGTGCCAGCAGCTTCCGAGACAGGGGAAAAGAGACCCAGTACTTC. Encoded protein: CASSFRDRGKETQYF.

This clone was observed a single time. The rearrangement joins TRBV5-6 to TRBJ2-1; TRBD1 matches at 7 bases. Germline CDR1 is SGHDT and CDR2 is YYEEEE. The CDR3 runs to 18 residues. Trimming took 2 bases from V and 2 from J; bases not matched to a gene: 13. Written as DNA, the CDR3 is TGTGCCAGCAGCTTTGAAGGGGGCCCTACGTTCACCTACAATGAGCAGTTCTTC. It codes for CASSFEGGPTFTYNEQFF.

Concerning this clone itself: One end of the junction varies from germline; a read error may be responsible. This chain links TRBV5-1 with TRBJ1-1, with D unclear. The CDR3 length is 13 residues. Germline V gene lookup returns CDR1 SGHRS and CDR2 YFSETQ. The CDR3 sequence: CASTLRPATEAFF. The CDR3 DNA reads as TGTGCCAGCACCTTGAGGCCCGCCACTGAAGCTTTCTTT.

The V call is TRBV28, the J call TRBJ2-5; TRBD2 agrees at 9 bases. Germline loops: CDR1 MDHEN, CDR2 SYDVKM. The CDR3 contains 15 residues. Unmatched junction bases numbered 6, after V lost 3 bases and J lost 4 bases. CDR3 region: CASSLRLAGRETQYF. The CDR3 nucleotides read TGTGCCAGCAGTTTGCGTCTAGCGGGAAGAGAGACCCAGTACTTC. The variable domain in full, with the rest retrieved from reference TRBV28 and TRBJ2-5, is DVKVTQSSRYLVKRTGEKVFLECVQDMDHENMFWYRQDPGLGLRLIYFSYDVKMKEKGDIPEGYSVSREKKERFSLILESASTNQTSMYLCASSLRLAGRETQYFGPGTRLLVL.

This chain joins TRBV6-6 and TRBJ1-4; possibly TRBD1 for D (6 bases). Trimming took 0 bases from V and 8 from J, leaving 16 bases between them. CDR1 MNHNY and CDR2 SVGAGI come from the germline V gene (reference sequence). This CDR3 region has 16 residues. CDR3 loop: CASSYSIGGREEKLFF. The CDR3 DNA is TGTGCCAGCAGTTACTCGATAGGGGGGCGAGAAGAAAAACTGTTTTTT.

Note on this clone: The junction departs from germline at one end; a sequencing error may be responsible. The chain is built from TRBV27 and TRBJ2-6; D remains unclear. The CDR3 has 9 amino acids. Germline loops: CDR1 MNHEY, CDR2 SMNVEV (reference sequence). In DNA form, the CDR3 reads TGTGCCAGCAGTTTGCCCCAGGCTTTC. Translated, it gives CASSLPQAF.